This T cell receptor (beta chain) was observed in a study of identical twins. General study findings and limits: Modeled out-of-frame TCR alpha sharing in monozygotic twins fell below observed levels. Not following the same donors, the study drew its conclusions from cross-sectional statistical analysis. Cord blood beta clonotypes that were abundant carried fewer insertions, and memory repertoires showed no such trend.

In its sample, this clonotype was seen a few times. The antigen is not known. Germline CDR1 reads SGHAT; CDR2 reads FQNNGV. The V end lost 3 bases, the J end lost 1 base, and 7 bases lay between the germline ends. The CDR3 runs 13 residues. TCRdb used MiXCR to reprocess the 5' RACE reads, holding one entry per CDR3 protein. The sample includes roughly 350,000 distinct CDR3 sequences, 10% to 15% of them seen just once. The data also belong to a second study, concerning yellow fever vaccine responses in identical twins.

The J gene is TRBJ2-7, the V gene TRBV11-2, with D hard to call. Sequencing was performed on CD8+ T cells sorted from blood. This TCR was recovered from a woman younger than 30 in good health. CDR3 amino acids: CASSLEVSYEQYF. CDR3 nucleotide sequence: TGTGCCAGCAGCTTGGAAGTATCCTACGAGCAGTACTTC.